These T cell receptor beta chains were read from a single sample in a study of blood T cell repertoires in COVID-19. Sequenced by immunoSEQ multiplex PCR; TCRdb stores in-frame clones only, minus some. The sample has some 400,000 clones; approximately 90% are singletons. Sample: PBMCs or T cells enriched from blood (not recorded which). These receptors originate from a woman aged 40 to 50 who had been exposed to COVID-19. The CDR3 runs from the conserved cysteine through the conserved F or W. The order of the fields is CDR3 length, V gene, J gene, clone size, D gene, CDR3 DNA, CDR3 protein. D genes are given only for firm matches. Size is omitted from some rows. Given values are once, few, many or a class for expanded clones.

cdr3_length: 15; v_call: TRBV4-1; j_call: TRBJ1-6; clone_size: .; d_call: .; cdr3_nt: TGCGCCAGCAGCCAAGATACCATAGATAATTCACCCCTCCACTTT; cdr3_aa: CASSQDTIDNSPLHF
cdr3_length: 15; v_call: TRBV5-5; j_call: TRBJ1-3; clone_size: .; d_call: TRBD1; cdr3_nt: TGTGCCAGCAGCCTACAGGGGTACTCTGGAAACACCATATATTTT; cdr3_aa: CASSLQGYSGNTIYF
cdr3_length: 16; v_call: TRBV9; j_call: TRBJ2-2; clone_size: .; d_call: .; cdr3_nt: TGTGCCAGCAGCGGAGAGGGCTCATGGAACACCGGGGAGCTGTTTTTT; cdr3_aa: CASSGEGSWNTGELFF
cdr3_length: 16; v_call: TRBV11-3; j_call: TRBJ1-4; clone_size: .; d_call: TRBD1; cdr3_nt: TGTGCCAGCAGCTCGACAGGGTCTGCAACTAATGAAAAACTGTTTTTT; cdr3_aa: CASSSTGSATNEKLFF
cdr3_length: 16; v_call: TRBV4-1; j_call: TRBJ1-1; clone_size: .; d_call: .; cdr3_nt: TGCGCCAGCAGCCAAACCGCGAATTATCGGGACACTGAAGCTTTCTTT; cdr3_aa: CASSQTANYRDTEAFF
cdr3_length: 14; v_call: TRBV5-4; j_call: TRBJ2-7; clone_size: .; d_call: TRBD2; cdr3_nt: TGTGCCAGCAGCTCGGGGAGGGTCGTCTACGAGCAGTACTTC; cdr3_aa: CASSSGRVVYEQYF
cdr3_length: 16; v_call: TRBV6-2/TRBV6-3; j_call: TRBJ2-1; clone_size: .; d_call: TRBD2; cdr3_nt: TGTGCCAGCAGTTACGCGGGACTAGCGGGAGTAGTTGAGCAGTTCTTC; cdr3_aa: CASSYAGLAGVVEQFF
cdr3_length: 14; v_call: TRBV2; j_call: TRBJ1-1; clone_size: once; d_call: .; cdr3_nt: TGTGCCAGCATAAGGGAGGGCTTGGGGACTGAAGCTTTCTTT; cdr3_aa: CASIREGLGTEAFF
cdr3_length: 13; v_call: TRBV30; j_call: TRBJ1-6; clone_size: .; d_call: .; cdr3_nt: TGTGCCTGGAGTTTAGGGGAGGGCGCCCCCCTCCACTTT; cdr3_aa: CAWSLGEGAPLHF
cdr3_length: 16; v_call: TRBV7-2; j_call: TRBJ2-7; clone_size: .; d_call: TRBD2; cdr3_nt: TGTGCCAGCACCCCTAGCGGGAGGTCCCCCTCCTACGAGCAGTACTTC; cdr3_aa: CASTPSGRSPSYEQYF
cdr3_length: 16; v_call: TRBV7-9; j_call: TRBJ1-1; clone_size: .; d_call: TRBD1; cdr3_nt: TGTGCCAGCAGCCTCCCGGGACAGGGGTTGAGCACTGAAGCTTTCTTT; cdr3_aa: CASSLPGQGLSTEAFF
cdr3_length: 17; v_call: TRBV4-1; j_call: TRBJ2-1; clone_size: .; d_call: TRBD2; cdr3_nt: TGCGCCAGCAGCCAAGAAGGAACGAGACTAGCCTCCAATGAGCAGTTCTTC; cdr3_aa: CASSQEGTRLASNEQFF
cdr3_length: 16; v_call: TRBV14; j_call: TRBJ2-5; clone_size: .; d_call: .; cdr3_nt: TGTGCCAGCAGCCAAGAGCCCCAGGGGGGAGGAGAGACCCAGTACTTC; cdr3_aa: CASSQEPQGGGETQYF
cdr3_length: 15; v_call: TRBV13; j_call: TRBJ2-1; clone_size: .; d_call: TRBD1; cdr3_nt: TGTGCCAGCAGCCTCCGGGACAGGGGCAACAATGAGCAGTTCTTC; cdr3_aa: CASSLRDRGNNEQFF
cdr3_length: 16; v_call: TRBV19; j_call: TRBJ1-5; clone_size: .; d_call: .; cdr3_nt: TGTGCCAGTAGTACCCAGGGAAGTTATAGCAATCAGCCCCAGCATTTT; cdr3_aa: CASSTQGSYSNQPQHF
cdr3_length: 15; v_call: TRBV19; j_call: TRBJ1-1; clone_size: .; d_call: TRBD1; cdr3_nt: TGTGCCAGTACCCTAGGGCAGGGGGCTGGGGCTGAAGCTTTCTTT; cdr3_aa: CASTLGQGAGAEAFF
cdr3_length: 14; v_call: TRBV6-2/TRBV6-3; j_call: TRBJ1-5; clone_size: .; d_call: .; cdr3_nt: TGTGCCAGCAGTTCCCCCAGGGTGGGGCAGCCCCAGCATTTT; cdr3_aa: CASSSPRVGQPQHF
cdr3_length: 12; v_call: TRBV11-3; j_call: TRBJ1-1; clone_size: .; d_call: TRBD1; cdr3_nt: TGTGCCAGCAGCCCTGGACAGGTTGAAGCTTTCTTT; cdr3_aa: CASSPGQVEAFF
cdr3_length: 16; v_call: TRBV6-5; j_call: TRBJ2-6; clone_size: .; d_call: TRBD1; cdr3_nt: TGTGCCAGCAGTTACCGACAGGGGGCTGGGGCCAACGTCCTGACTTTC; cdr3_aa: CASSYRQGAGANVLTF
cdr3_length: 15; v_call: TRBV5-1; j_call: TRBJ2-1; clone_size: .; d_call: TRBD2; cdr3_nt: TGCGCCAGCAGCTTTGACGGGGGGGCTATTAATGAGCAGTTCTTC; cdr3_aa: CASSFDGGAINEQFF
cdr3_length: 12; v_call: TRBV19; j_call: TRBJ1-2; clone_size: .; d_call: .; cdr3_nt: TGTGCCAGCACCTTCGGGGAAGGCGGCTACACCTTC; cdr3_aa: CASTFGEGGYTF
cdr3_length: 13; v_call: TRBV7-3; j_call: TRBJ1-1; clone_size: .; d_call: TRBD1; cdr3_nt: TGTGCCAGCAGCTTGGACAGGGGAGCTGAAGCTTTCTTT; cdr3_aa: CASSLDRGAEAFF
cdr3_length: 16; v_call: TRBV18; j_call: TRBJ1-5; clone_size: .; d_call: TRBD1; cdr3_nt: TGTGCCAGCTCGCTTTTTGACAGGGGAGCGGATCAGCCCCAGCATTTT; cdr3_aa: CASSLFDRGADQPQHF
cdr3_length: 15; v_call: TRBV30; j_call: TRBJ1-3; clone_size: .; d_call: .; cdr3_nt: TGTGCCTGGAGCGTAGGGGCAGGCTCTGGAAACACCATATATTTT; cdr3_aa: CAWSVGAGSGNTIYF
cdr3_length: 15; v_call: TRBV19; j_call: TRBJ1-1; clone_size: .; d_call: .; cdr3_nt: TGTGCCAGTAGTTGGGCAGGTCAGGTGAACACTGAAGCTTTCTTT; cdr3_aa: CASSWAGQVNTEAFF
cdr3_length: 13; v_call: TRBV12-3/TRBV12-4; j_call: TRBJ2-3; clone_size: .; d_call: .; cdr3_nt: TGTGCCAGCAGTTTAGCGCAGGGGGGTGCGCAGTATTTT; cdr3_aa: CASSLAQGGAQYF
cdr3_length: 12; v_call: TRBV11-3; j_call: TRBJ2-7; clone_size: .; d_call: .; cdr3_nt: TGTGCCAGCAGCTTAGACTTCTACGAGCAGTACTTC; cdr3_aa: CASSLDFYEQYF
cdr3_length: 15; v_call: TRBV15; j_call: TRBJ1-4; clone_size: .; d_call: TRBD1; cdr3_nt: TGTGCCACCAGCAGCACGAGACAGGGGTATGAAAAACTGTTTTTT; cdr3_aa: CATSSTRQGYEKLFF
cdr3_length: 15; v_call: TRBV18; j_call: TRBJ1-2; clone_size: .; d_call: .; cdr3_nt: TGTGCCAGCTCACCAAGTACACAGGCTGTTTATGGCTACACCTTC; cdr3_aa: CASSPSTQAVYGYTF
cdr3_length: 14; v_call: TRBV5-1; j_call: TRBJ1-1; clone_size: .; d_call: .; cdr3_nt: TGCGCCAGCAGCTCACAGGGCCCGAACACTGAAGCTTTCTTT; cdr3_aa: CASSSQGPNTEAFF
cdr3_length: 14; v_call: TRBV5-1; j_call: TRBJ2-5; clone_size: .; d_call: TRBD1; cdr3_nt: TGCGCCAGCAGCTTGGGGACAGGAGAAGAGACCCAGTACTTC; cdr3_aa: CASSLGTGEETQYF
cdr3_length: 14; v_call: TRBV6-5; j_call: TRBJ1-1; clone_size: .; d_call: TRBD1; cdr3_nt: TGTGCCAGCAGAGACAGGGGATCAAGGACTGAAGCTTTCTTT; cdr3_aa: CASRDRGSRTEAFF
cdr3_length: 19; v_call: TRBV19; j_call: TRBJ1-5; clone_size: .; d_call: .; cdr3_nt: TGTGCCAGTAGTATCCTTCTGGTGACAGCCGTCATCATAAATCAGCCCCAGCATTTT; cdr3_aa: CASSILLVTAVIINQPQHF
cdr3_length: 16; v_call: TRBV11-3; j_call: TRBJ2-1; clone_size: .; d_call: TRBD2; cdr3_nt: TGTGCCAGCAGCCCAGAGGGAGGGAGGACCTACAATGAGCAGTTCTTC; cdr3_aa: CASSPEGGRTYNEQFF
cdr3_length: 15; v_call: TRBV5-1; j_call: TRBJ2-2; clone_size: .; d_call: TRBD1; cdr3_nt: TGTGCCAGCAGCTTGGGACAGGGTTTACCCGGGGAGCTGTTTTTT; cdr3_aa: CASSLGQGLPGELFF
cdr3_length: 15; v_call: TRBV4-1; j_call: TRBJ1-2; clone_size: .; d_call: .; cdr3_nt: TGCGCCAGCAGCCAATTAGCCGGAGAGAACTATGGCTACACCTTC; cdr3_aa: CASSQLAGENYGYTF
cdr3_length: 14; v_call: TRBV5-1; j_call: TRBJ1-4; clone_size: .; d_call: TRBD1; cdr3_nt: TGCGCCAGCAGCAACCGGGACAGGGGACGGAAACTGTTTTTT; cdr3_aa: CASSNRDRGRKLFF
cdr3_length: 18; v_call: TRBV5-6; j_call: TRBJ1-2; clone_size: .; d_call: TRBD1; cdr3_nt: TGTGCCAGCAGCTTGGGATCGGACAGGGCCCATCTTAACTATGGCTACACCTTC; cdr3_aa: CASSLGSDRAHLNYGYTF
cdr3_length: 14; v_call: TRBV6-5; j_call: TRBJ1-1; clone_size: .; d_call: .; cdr3_nt: TGTGCCAGCAGTATGACGGTGGGGGGAACTGAAGCTTTCTTT; cdr3_aa: CASSMTVGGTEAFF
cdr3_length: 17; v_call: TRBV3-1/TRBV3-2; j_call: TRBJ2-2; clone_size: .; d_call: TRBD2; cdr3_nt: TGTGCCAGCAGCCGCTCACTAGCGGGGGGGCCGACCGGGGAGCTGTTTTTT; cdr3_aa: CASSRSLAGGPTGELFF
cdr3_length: 12; v_call: TRBV30; j_call: TRBJ1-2; clone_size: .; d_call: TRBD1; cdr3_nt: TGTGCCTGGAACGACAGGGGCTATGGCTACACCTTC; cdr3_aa: CAWNDRGYGYTF
cdr3_length: 18; v_call: TRBV6-1; j_call: TRBJ1-2; clone_size: few; d_call: TRBD1; cdr3_nt: TGTGCCAGCAGTGAGGGCACAGGGGGACATTCGGCGTGGGATGGCTACACCTTC; cdr3_aa: CASSEGTGGHSAWDGYTF
cdr3_length: 14; v_call: TRBV4-3; j_call: TRBJ1-2; clone_size: .; d_call: .; cdr3_nt: TGCGCCAGCAGCCAACGTCTGGACGGGGATGGCTACACCTTC; cdr3_aa: CASSQRLDGDGYTF
cdr3_length: 12; v_call: TRBV9; j_call: TRBJ1-2; clone_size: .; d_call: TRBD1; cdr3_nt: TGTGCCAGCAGCGCCGACAGGGCCGGCTACACCTTC; cdr3_aa: CASSADRAGYTF
cdr3_length: 15; v_call: TRBV13; j_call: TRBJ2-6; clone_size: .; d_call: .; cdr3_nt: TGTGCCAGCAGTTACCAGGGTAACGGGGCCAACGTCCTGACTTTC; cdr3_aa: CASSYQGNGANVLTF
cdr3_length: 15; v_call: TRBV19; j_call: TRBJ1-2; clone_size: once; d_call: .; cdr3_nt: TGTGCCAGTAGTATAGACCGTCGGGACACCTATGGCTACACCTTC; cdr3_aa: CASSIDRRDTYGYTF